Here is one T cell receptor beta chain with its context. TCR beta rearrangements were amplified from peripheral blood genomic DNA. This entry belongs to a study of T cell repertoires in aging, cancer and after chemotherapy. Study information: Clear clonal overlap appeared across healthy donor samples taken over several months to years. Roughly 8.8 million TCR reads made up the full dataset.

The CDR3 consists of 14 residues. Germline V gene data show CDR1 as DFQATT and CDR2 as SNEGSKA (reference sequence). Germline trimming cut 0 bases from V and 7 bases from J; bases unmatched to any gene: 4. Rearranged V-D-J TRB sequences were amplified with a mixed TRB-A/B primer pool. TCRdb independently ran MiXCR on the multiplex PCR reads; one entry per CDR3 protein. The data hold over 10,000 distinct CDR3 sequences, with about a quarter observed a single time. The chain combines TRBV20-1 with TRBJ1-5, with 9 positions matching TRBD1. The receptor's source is a human donor in good health. The sequenced sample consisted of blood. CDR3 region: CSARETGGGQPQHF. Written as DNA, the CDR3 is TGCAGTGCTAGAGAAACAGGGGGCGGGCAGCCCCAGCATTTT.